One and the same sample provided the 24 T cell receptor beta chains below, sequenced in a study of cytomegalovirus exposure and HLA in healthy donors. The PCR made use of 60 Vbeta and 13 Jbeta primers. The table came from immunoSEQ multiplex PCR; TCRdb's copy has only in-frame clones and leaves some out. This table has some 140,000 clones, around 79% appearing once. Sequencing used PBMCs. All receptors come from a female donor in good health and CMV-seronegative.

This chain joins TRBV6-5 and TRBJ2-1; 7 positions agree with TRBD1. The V gene end was trimmed by 6 bases and the J gene end by 3 bases; junction bases not matched to a gene: 8. Germline values: CDR1 MNHEY, CDR2 SVGAGI. This CDR3 has 15 residues. CDR3 DNA sequence: TGTGCCAGCAGAGACGGACAGGAAGGCTACAATGAGCAGTTCTTC. Its protein is CASRDGQEGYNEQFF.

The CDR3 here is CASSPGTTGRYTF. For the CDR3, the DNA is TGCGCCAGCAGCCCTGGAACGACAGGGCGCTACACCTTC. This chain joins TRBV4-1 and TRBJ1-2; 7 positions match TRBD1. This CDR3 is built from 13 residues. Germline trimming cut 4 bases from V and 9 bases from J; bases unmatched to any gene: 8. CDR1 and CDR2 from the germline V gene are MGHRA and YSYEKL.

The genes are TRBV5-6 and TRBJ1-2; TRBD1 matches 9 bases. Germline assignment: CDR1 SGHDT and CDR2 YYEEEE. V gave up 3 bases and J gave up 4 bases; unmatched junction bases: 7. This CDR3 region has 15 residues. CDR3 bases: TGTGCCAGCAGCTGGGGACAGGGCGAGAGCTATGGCTACACCTTC. Protein product: CASSWGQGESYGYTF.

The chain links TRBV15 to TRBJ2-7; 11 bases fit TRBD2. The V gene end was trimmed by 0 bases and the J gene end by 2 bases; junction bases not matched to a gene: 0. Looked up from germline, CDR1 is LNHNV and CDR2 is YYDKDF (reference sequence). This CDR3 is 15 amino acids long. CDR3 sequence (DNA): TGTGCCACCAGCAGAGATAGCGGGGGGGCCTACGAGCAGTACTTC. Translating gives CATSRDSGGAYEQYF.

V and J are TRBV5-1 and TRBJ2-7; 7 positions match TRBD1. The V gene end was trimmed by 5 bases and the J gene end by 3 bases; junction bases not matched to a gene: 11. The germline V gene encodes CDR1 SGHRS and CDR2 YFSETQ. The CDR3 sequence is 15 residues long. In DNA form, the CDR3 reads TGCGCCAGCAGGGCAACCGGGACAGAATGCTACGAGCAGTACTTC. Residues: CASRATGTECYEQYF.

The CDR3 sequence: CASSLGTGGPDTQYF. DNA of the CDR3: TGTGCCAGCAGCTTAGGGACGGGAGGCCCAGATACGCAGTATTTT. V usage is TRBV7-9 and J usage is TRBJ2-3, with 7 bases lining up with TRBD2. The trim removed 1 base at V and 4 bases at J, leaving 5 bases unmatched. Germline CDR1 and CDR2: SEHNR and FQNEAQ (reference sequence). The CDR3 totals 15 residues.

J is TRBJ1-6 and V is TRBV5-1; TRBD1 matches at 8 bases. V dropped 1 base and J dropped 6; count of bases not matched to a gene: 3. Germline values: CDR1 SGHRS, CDR2 YFSETQ. This CDR3 contains 15 residues. DNA of the CDR3: TGCGCCAGCAGCTTGTCGGGACAGGCTAATTCACCCCTCCACTTT. Protein: CASSLSGQANSPLHF. Drawing the rest from reference TRBV5-1 and TRBJ1-6, the complete variable domain is KAGVTQTPRYLIKTRGQQVTLSCSPISGHRSVSWYQQTPGQGLQFLFEYFSETQRNKGNFPGRFSGRQFSNSRSEMNVSTLELGDSALYLCASSLSGQANSPLHFGNGTRLTVT.

This sequence joins TRBV2 and TRBJ1-2, with unresolved D. The V and J ends lost 6 bases and 8 bases respectively, with 7 bases between them. CDR3 length equals 10 residues. Per germline, CDR1 SNHLY and CDR2 FYNNEI. The CDR3 nucleotides read TGTGCCAGCAGGGGCAGGGGCTACACCTTC. Translation: CASRGRGYTF.

The chain is built from TRBV18 and TRBJ2-7; 9 nucleotides match TRBD2. CDR1 and CDR2 (germline): KGHSH, LQKENI. The V segment lost 6 bases and the J segment 1 base; nucleotides outside the gene matches: 16. This CDR3 region has 18 residues. The DNA of the CDR3 is TGTGCCAGCTCCGGACTAGCGCGAAATCCCAGAGCGTCCTACGAGCAGTACTTC. This gives the protein CASSGLARNPRASYEQYF.

V usage is TRBV7-2 and J usage is TRBJ2-3; a weak D match, TRBD1 (6 bases). The CDR3 is made up of 12 amino acids. Trimming left V 5 bases short and J 8 bases short, with 11 bases between. Germline V gene data show CDR1 as SGHTA and CDR2 as FQGNSA. In DNA form, the CDR3 reads TGTGCCAGCAGCCTTGACAGGCGTACGCAGTATTTT. This translates into CASSLDRRTQYF.

V and J are TRBV5-1 and TRBJ2-1; 9 bases line up with TRBD2. Germline CDR1 and CDR2: SGHRS and YFSETQ. The CDR3 length is 14 residues. The J segment lost 12 bases and the V segment lost 3 bases, leaving 10 bases of the junction unmatched. The CDR3 nucleotides read TGCGCCAGCAGCTCGGGAACTAGCGGGTATTCGCAGTTCTTC. Translating gives CASSSGTSGYSQFF.

This rearrangement joins TRBV7-9 to TRBJ1-2; D is possibly TRBD1 (5 bases). V lost 6 bases to trimming and J lost 0 bases, with 11 bases between them. Per germline, CDR1 SEHNR and CDR2 FQNEAQ (reference sequence). This CDR3 has 14 amino acids. This CDR3 reads CASSAGRSNYGYTF. The DNA for the CDR3 is TGTGCCAGCAGTGCAGGGCGATCTAACTATGGCTACACCTTC.

CDR3 protein: CASSTSGGPDTQYF. The CDR3 DNA is TGTGCCAGTAGTACATCGGGAGGACCAGATACGCAGTATTTT. The V gene is TRBV19, the J gene TRBJ2-3; TRBD2 matches 7 bases. The CDR3 has 14 amino acids. Germline V gives CDR1 LNHDA, CDR2 SQIVND (reference sequence). V was clipped by 4 bases and J by 4 bases; unmatched bases: 5.

The genes are TRBV7-2 and TRBJ2-7, with a tentative D call TRBD2 (5 bases). The CDR3 loop spans 14 amino acids. Between the trimmed V and J ends, which lost 5 bases and 0 bases, there was a span of 11 bases. Germline V gives CDR1 SGHTA, CDR2 FQGNSA. The CDR3 loop is CASSEDLGSYEQYF. The CDR3 region has the DNA TGTGCCAGCAGCGAGGACTTGGGCTCCTACGAGCAGTACTTC.

This clone was seen a few times. V is TRBV10-2 and J is TRBJ2-3, with 9 bases lining up with TRBD2. The CDR3 totals 16 residues. Germline-derived CDR1 and CDR2 are WSHSY and SAAADI. Trimming cost V 6 bases and J 5 bases; bases outside gene matches: 12. The CDR3: CASRETSGAGGDTQYF. The CDR3 nucleotides are TGCGCCAGCAGGGAGACTAGCGGAGCCGGAGGAGATACGCAGTATTTT.

The chain is built from TRBV11-2 and TRBJ1-4; 9 nucleotides agree with TRBD1. The length of the CDR3 is 15 residues. Germline V gives CDR1 SGHAT, CDR2 FQNNGV. After removal of 2 bases from V and 8 bases from J, the junction contained 6 bases not matched to a gene. CDR3 residues: CASSLKGQGWEKLFF. Written as DNA, the CDR3 is TGTGCCAGCAGCTTAAAGGGACAGGGCTGGGAAAAACTGTTTTTT.

The chain has TRBV5-1 and TRBJ2-5, with 10 positions matching TRBD1. Germline V gene data show CDR1 as SGHRS and CDR2 as YFSETQ. The CDR3 is 16 residues long. Unmatched junction bases numbered 7, after V lost 1 base and J lost 4 bases. CDR3 bases: TGCGCCAGCAGCTTGTTGGGGGGACAGGGGAGAGAGACCCAGTACTTC. It codes for CASSLLGGQGRETQYF.

The chain uses TRBV27 and TRBJ1-6; 9 bases map to TRBD1. The trim removed 5 bases at V and 5 bases at J, leaving 7 bases unmatched. Germline V gene data show CDR1 as MNHEY and CDR2 as SMNVEV (reference sequence). The CDR3 is made up of 16 amino acids. CDR3 in DNA: TGTGCCAGCAGTCCTCGGACAGGGGTGAATAATTCACCCCTCCACTTT. Protein product: CASSPRTGVNNSPLHF.

V usage is TRBV6-1 and J usage is TRBJ2-3; TRBD2 matches at 9 bases. The CDR3 consists of 13 residues. J was trimmed by 1 base and V by 7 bases; bases with no gene match: 0. Germline V CDR1 and CDR2: MNHNS, SASEGT. For the CDR3, the DNA is TGTGCCAGCAAGCGGGGGGGCACAGATACGCAGTATTTT. This gives the protein CASKRGGTDTQYF.

This chain joins TRBV18 and TRBJ2-5, with 7 bases fitting TRBD2. The V and J ends lost 4 bases and 3 bases, in that order; junction bases with no gene match: 5. Germline CDR1 is KGHSH and CDR2 is LQKENI. CDR3 size: 14 residues. This CDR3 reads CASSLLANKETQYF. The CDR3, as DNA: TGTGCCAGCTCACTACTAGCGAACAAAGAGACCCAGTACTTC.

V and J are TRBV7-2 and TRBJ2-3, with D possibly TRBD2 on 5 matching bases. The germline gives CDR1 SGHTA, CDR2 FQGNSA. Between the trimmed V and J ends, which lost 5 bases and 0 bases, there was a span of 12 bases. The CDR3 runs to 15 residues. The CDR3 spells CASSPTAGSTDTQYF. CDR3 DNA sequence: TGTGCCAGCAGCCCAACGGCGGGTAGCACAGATACGCAGTATTTT.

The chain carries TRBV7-2 and TRBJ1-2; D possibly corresponds to TRBD1 (5 bases). The V gene's germline CDR1 is SGHTA and CDR2 FQGNSA. V was clipped by 3 bases and J by 5 bases, with 13 bases between them. This CDR3 contains 14 residues. CDR3 protein: CASSFMQGRYGYTF. The CDR3 coding sequence is TGTGCCAGCAGCTTTATGCAGGGCAGATATGGCTACACCTTC.

This clone turned up a few times. The chain uses TRBV29-1 and TRBJ2-1, with 8 bases identical to TRBD2. The CDR3 is made up of 14 amino acids. In germline, CDR1 is SQVTM, CDR2 ANQGSEA. The V segment lost 3 bases and the J segment 3 bases; nucleotides outside the gene matches: 4. The CDR3 sequence: CSVERREGYNEQFF. The CDR3 DNA reads TGCAGCGTTGAGAGACGGGAGGGCTACAATGAGCAGTTCTTC.

The chain employs TRBV4-1 and TRBJ1-2, with 10 bases lining up with TRBD1. V was clipped by 1 base and J by 7 bases; unmatched bases: 3. The CDR3 consists of 14 residues. Germline V gene lookup returns CDR1 MGHRA and CDR2 YSYEKL. CDR3 bases: TGCGCCAGCAGCCAAGTATGGACAGGGGGTGGCTACACCTTC. It codes for CASSQVWTGGGYTF.